What follows are 27 T cell receptor beta chains derived from one specimen sequenced in a study of blood T cells in healthy people across ages. A second about 6 to 12 cycle PCR used barcoded and J-beta primers. One entry per CDR3 protein results from TCRdb running MiXCR on the 5' RACE reads. The table includes roughly 680,000 distinct CDR3 sequences, around 48% detected once. The sample was blood. The receptor set was obtained from a woman aged 55-70 years in good health.

The rearrangement uses TRBV7-9 and TRBJ2-3, with D uncertain. Trimming left V 6 bases short and J 4 bases short, with 14 bases between. Looked up from germline, CDR1 is SEHNR and CDR2 is FQNEAQ (reference sequence). CDR3 length equals 14 residues. The DNA for the CDR3 is TGTGCCAGCAGATATCCGAGTCCCGCAGATACGCAGTATTTT. Residues: CASRYPSPADTQYF.

The table lists this clonotype with many counts. V gene TRBV30 combines with J gene TRBJ2-7; perhaps TRBD2 as D (5 bases). In germline, CDR1 is GTSNPN, CDR2 SVGIG (reference sequence). With 7 bases removed from V and 2 bases from J, the gap between germline ends came to 18 bases. This CDR3 is built from 14 residues. The CDR3 nucleotides read TGTGCCTCCTTAACGAGCGGATCGGCCTACGAGCAGTACTTC. This gives the protein CASLTSGSAYEQYF.

The rearrangement links TRBV29-1 to TRBJ1-2; D may be TRBD1 (6 bases). Germline V gives CDR1 SQVTM, CDR2 ANQGSEA. Trimming pared 6 bases from V and 4 bases from J, leaving 12 bases between. The CDR3 consists of 12 residues. CDR3 sequence: CSVARQAYGYTF. As DNA, the CDR3 is TGCAGCGTCGCCCGACAGGCCTATGGCTACACCTTC.

This chain joins TRBV7-3 and TRBJ1-1; no clear D gene. V shed 5 bases and J shed 1 base, with 11 bases lying between them. This CDR3 has 14 amino acids. CDR1 is SGHTA, CDR2 FQGTGA, per germline. Here the CDR3 reads CASSPTHGNTEAFF. In nucleotides, the CDR3 is TGTGCCAGCAGCCCGACACACGGGAACACTGAAGCTTTCTTT.

V is TRBV5-1 and J is TRBJ1-2; 7 bases are a match to TRBD1. The trim removed 4 bases at V and 4 bases at J, leaving 7 bases unmatched. Germline V CDR1 and CDR2: SGHRS, YFSETQ. This CDR3 spans 14 amino acids. CDR3: CASSKGTVGYGYTF. The CDR3 DNA is TGCGCCAGCAGCAAGGGGACAGTGGGCTATGGCTACACCTTC.

The chain is built from TRBV18 and TRBJ1-5; D not certain. V was trimmed by 5 bases and J by 5 bases, leaving 10 bases between them. Germline CDR1 and CDR2: KGHSH and LQKENI. The CDR3 spans 13 residues. CDR3 nucleotide sequence: TGTGCCAGCTCAGCGTCTAGGGATCAGCCCCAGCATTTT. Protein sequence: CASSASRDQPQHF.

The chain carries TRBV28 and TRBJ1-1; 9 positions match TRBD1. The germline CDR1 and CDR2 sequences are MDHEN and SYDVKM. V dropped 9 bases and J dropped 8; count of bases not matched to a gene: 13. The CDR3 has 14 amino acids. CDR3 DNA sequence: TGTGCCAGTAGAACCCACGGACAGGGGTGCGAAGCTTTCTTT. It encodes CASRTHGQGCEAFF.

The rearrangement joins TRBV29-1 to TRBJ1-2, with 11 bases aligning to TRBD1. Germline trimming cut 3 bases from V and 5 bases from J; bases unmatched to any gene: 5. In germline, CDR1 is SQVTM, CDR2 ANQGSEA. This CDR3 region has 14 residues. The CDR3, as DNA: TGCAGCGTTGATTGGGACAGGGGGAGGTATGGCTACACCTTC. Translation gives CSVDWDRGRYGYTF.

This chain uses TRBV28 with TRBJ2-5, with 9 bases identical to TRBD2. The CDR3 runs to 16 residues. Germline CDR1 and CDR2: MDHEN and SYDVKM. V was pared by 3 bases and J by 5 bases, with 10 bases of the junction left unmatched. In DNA, the CDR3 is TGTGCCAGCAGTTTTTTCCTAGCGGGATTTAATGAGACCCAGTACTTC. It yields the protein CASSFFLAGFNETQYF.

The chain couples TRBV7-3 to TRBJ1-1; D may be TRBD1 (5 bases). The CDR3 is 14 residues long. Germline values: CDR1 SGHTA, CDR2 FQGTGA. V was clipped by 5 bases and J by 6 bases, with 16 bases between them. In DNA, the CDR3 is TGTGCCAGCAGCCTTTTAGGGGCGAGCGCTGAAGCTTTCTTT. Translating gives CASSLLGASAEAFF.

The rearrangement joins TRBV24-1 to TRBJ2-1, with 14 nucleotides matching TRBD2. Germline CDR1 reads KGHDR; CDR2 reads SFDVKD. CDR3 length: 16 amino acids. J gave up 7 bases and V 3 bases, and 4 bases lay outside the gene matches. The CDR3 loop reads CATSDHRTSGRNEQFF. In nucleotides, the CDR3 is TGTGCCACCAGTGATCATCGGACTAGCGGGAGGAATGAGCAGTTCTTC.

This chain joins TRBV6-6 and TRBJ2-1; 8 bases match TRBD2. CDR1 and CDR2 (germline): MNHNY, SVGAGI (reference sequence). With V trimmed by 4 bases and J by 3 bases, 2 bases remained unmatched. The CDR3 loop spans 14 amino acids. In DNA, the CDR3 is TGTGCCAGCAGTTCTCTAGCGGGCTACAATGAGCAGTTCTTC. This codes for CASSSLAGYNEQFF.

The genes are TRBV20-1 and TRBJ2-5, with 8 positions matching TRBD1. From germline, CDR1 is DFQATT and CDR2 SNEGSKA (reference sequence). The CDR3 has 16 residues. V lost 3 bases, J lost 11 bases, and 20 bases stayed unmatched. The CDR3 sequence: CSASPTTGGPYNEQYF. The CDR3 bases are TGCAGTGCTAGTCCGACCACAGGGGGACCCTACAATGAGCAGTACTTC.

This clonotype came up a few times. The rearrangement links TRBV4-2 to TRBJ1-2; TRBD1 matches 11 bases. Germline assignment: CDR1 LGHNA and CDR2 YNFKEQ. V lost 0 bases to trimming and J lost 2 bases; unmatched junction nucleotides: 2. This CDR3 is 16 amino acids long. For the CDR3, the DNA is TGTGCCAGCAGCCAAGAGGGGACAGGGGGAAACTATGGCTACACCTTC. The encoded protein is CASSQEGTGGNYGYTF.

There are a few counts of this clonotype. The gene calls are TRBV4-2 and TRBJ2-7; D is tentatively TRBD1 or TRBD2 (6 bases each). The germline gives CDR1 LGHNA, CDR2 YNFKEQ. Trimming removed 2 bases at V and 1 base at J, with 18 bases between. The CDR3 runs 17 residues. The CDR3 DNA is TGTGCCAGCAGCCAAAGGGCGGGGACAAGGGTGTCCTACGAGCAGTACTTC. It translates to CASSQRAGTRVSYEQYF.

The rearrangement joins TRBV10-3 to TRBJ2-3; D is unresolved. CDR1 ENHRY and CDR2 SYGVKD come from the germline V gene. V lost 5 bases and J lost 4, with 7 bases in between. This CDR3 region has 12 residues. The CDR3 loop reads CAISFWADTQYF. The CDR3 DNA reads TGTGCCATCAGTTTCTGGGCAGATACGCAGTATTTT.

V and J are TRBV4-3 and TRBJ1-2, with 9 nucleotides matching TRBD1. The germline gives CDR1 LGHNA, CDR2 YSLEER. The CDR3 is 16 residues long. V lost 0 bases and J lost 7; bases outside the gene matches: 9. Written as DNA, the CDR3 is TGCGCCAGCAGCCAAGAGTGGGAGACAGGGGGGTCTGGCTACACCTTC. Its translation is CASSQEWETGGSGYTF.

This clonotype has more than one count but fewer than ten. The genes are TRBV7-2 and TRBJ2-1, with TRBD2 matching 11 bases. The V gene's germline CDR1 is SGHTA and CDR2 FQGNSA. The CDR3 extends over 16 amino acids. V gave up 5 bases and J gave up 5 bases; unmatched junction bases: 8. In DNA, the CDR3 is TGTGCCAGCAGCCTTAGCGGGAGGGCCGCAGACAATGAGCAGTTCTTC. This encodes CASSLSGRAADNEQFF.

The chain couples TRBV2 to TRBJ2-4; 9 bases line up with TRBD1. V trimming: 1 base; J trimming: 2 bases; junction bases outside the gene matches: 9. This CDR3 contains 18 residues. CDR1 is SNHLY and CDR2 is FYNNEI in the germline V gene. The CDR3 region is CASSEVAPGQGSKNIQYF. CDR3 DNA: TGTGCCAGCAGTGAAGTGGCCCCGGGACAGGGATCCAAAAACATTCAGTACTTC.

The CDR3 nucleotides are TGTGCCAGCAGCTTATTTTGGACACTGCGAGAGACCCAGTACTTC. It encodes CASSLFWTLRETQYF. The V and J genes are TRBV7-2 and TRBJ2-5; D possibly corresponds to TRBD1 (5 bases). The CDR3 sequence is 15 residues long. Germline V gene sequence: CDR1 SGHTA, CDR2 FQGNSA. The ends were cut back, 2 bases at V and 4 bases at J, with 14 bases in the middle.

The chain carries TRBV3-1 and TRBJ2-3, with 9 bases that match TRBD2. The CDR3 consists of 19 residues. V lost 0 bases to trimming and J lost 7 bases; unmatched junction nucleotides: 17. Germline V lookup: CDR1 LGHDT, CDR2 YNNKEL (reference sequence). CDR3 amino acids: CASSQDWRLAGTGSNTQYF. In DNA, the CDR3 is TGTGCCAGCAGCCAAGATTGGCGGCTAGCGGGGACTGGCAGCAATACGCAGTATTTT.

This clonotype has more than one count but fewer than ten. The V gene is TRBV7-2, the J gene TRBJ2-3; D remains unclear. Germline CDR1 and CDR2: SGHTA and FQGNSA. Trimming shortened V by 5 bases and J by 7 bases, and 10 bases separated the two germline ends. The CDR3 contains 12 residues. This CDR3 is CASSEFGNTQYF. The CDR3 nucleotides are TGTGCCAGCAGCGAATTCGGAAATACGCAGTATTTT.

V gene TRBV3-1 combines with J gene TRBJ1-2, with 7 nucleotides matching TRBD1. The CDR3 spans 14 residues. In germline, CDR1 is LGHDT, CDR2 YNNKEL (reference sequence). V shed 2 bases and J 4 bases; nucleotides not matched to a gene: 4. The CDR3 DNA reads TGTGCCAGCAGCCAAACGTCAGGGGGCTATGGCTACACCTTC. Its protein product is CASSQTSGGYGYTF.

The V gene is TRBV20-1, the J gene TRBJ2-6; either TRBD1 or TRBD2 may fit D (6 bases each). Germline values: CDR1 DFQATT, CDR2 SNEGSKA (reference sequence). V dropped 1 base and J dropped 2 bases, with 9 bases sitting between them. This CDR3 region has 15 residues. CDR3 DNA: TGCAGTGCTAGAGGGGGGGCGACTGGGGCCAACGTCCTGACTTTC. Its protein is CSARGGATGANVLTF.

V and J are TRBV4-2 and TRBJ1-4, with TRBD1 matching over 7 bases. Trimming at V came to 0 bases and at J to 7 bases, leaving 5 bases not matched to a gene. CDR1 LGHNA and CDR2 YNFKEQ come from the germline V gene. This CDR3 contains 15 residues. The CDR3 region has the DNA TGTGCCAGCAGCCAAGAAGTGGGACAGTCTGAAAAACTGTTTTTT. Its translation is CASSQEVGQSEKLFF.

This clonotype showed up just a few times. The J gene is TRBJ2-3, the V gene TRBV6-2 or TRBV6-3; D possibly uses TRBD1 or TRBD2 (5 bases each). This CDR3 comprises 14 residues. V dropped 5 bases and J dropped 1 base, with 10 bases sitting between them. Germline assignment: CDR1 MNHEY and CDR2 SVGEGT. Here the CDR3 reads CASSTRDGTDTQYF. The CDR3 region has the DNA TGTGCCAGCAGTACCCGGGACGGCACAGATACGCAGTATTTT.

There are many counts of this clonotype. This chain joins TRBV7-2 and TRBJ2-7; unclear D gene. CDR3 length equals 17 residues. V was shortened by 2 bases and J by 0 bases, with 17 bases between the two germline ends. Germline V gene lookup returns CDR1 SGHTA and CDR2 FQGNSA. DNA of the CDR3: TGTGCCAGCAGCTTACGCATTTCGACGGCGAGCTCCTACGAGCAGTACTTC. Translated, it gives CASSLRISTASSYEQYF.